This TCR beta chain is from a study of T cells in Graves' hyperthyroidism and ophthalmopathy (dated 2019 in TCRdb). As for the study more broadly: Peripheral blood was sampled at the time of initial diagnosis, prior to any treatment. To identify distinguishing TCR V-J signatures, a discovery cohort of 90 to 100 patients was used, comprising 40 to 45 with Graves' ophthalmopathy and about 59 with stable Graves' hyperthyroidism. Prospective prediction of ophthalmopathy was tested in an independent validation cohort of 18 to 20 hyperthyroidism patients and 17 patients who later progressed to ophthalmopathy. The roughly 91 discovery patients were randomly split 7:3 into training and test sets. Thyroid tissue and blood T-cell repertoires from about six Graves' hyperthyroidism patients were also compared in the study. Once sampling was done, hyperthyroidism patients were given methimazole at a starting dose of 30 mg daily, whereas ophthalmopathy patients were given high-dose intravenous methylprednisolone. According to the paper, TCR Vbeta CDR3 sequencing was carried out on 135 peripheral blood samples, which came from 40 to 45 ophthalmopathy, approximately 78 hyperthyroidism and approximately 17 progressor patients. Overall study outcomes, separate from this receptor: In cross-validation, a model built on a 13 V-J signature told ophthalmopathy apart from stable hyperthyroidism with roughly 87% sensitivity and about 81% specificity, and in testing the same model reached 80%/75%. During validation, the model predicted progression to ophthalmopathy a median of around 6 months ahead of onset, with roughly 65% sensitivity and 72.22% specificity. Sample size was not statistically predetermined, and blinding of investigators to group allocation was not performed. Blood samples also contained most of the expanded thyroid clonotypes (frequency above 0.001), which suggests that blood repertoires may reflect thyroid immune responses.

Ophthalmopathy patients had moderately to severely active disease, with a Clinical Activity Score of 3 or more, a NOSPECS grade of 4 or more, and a disease duration of less than 3 months. Patients with uncontrolled infections, other autoimmune diseases, pregnancy or lactation were excluded. Clinical symptoms, serum thyroxine and TRAb, thyroid ultrasound, and orbital computed tomography formed the basis for the diagnoses. PBMCs were isolated from roughly 10 ml of fresh peripheral blood by Ficoll-Paque density gradient centrifugation. Trizol reagent was used to extract total RNA, and RNA quality was then checked on an Agilent 2100 Bioanalyzer. Amplification of TCR beta CDR3 regions was carried out from RNA transcripts. A first-round RT-PCR of the TCR CDR3 used the HTBI primer set with the Qiagen OneStep RT-PCR kit. The libraries were constructed in a second round of multiplex PCR and then size-selected and purified. Paired-end sequencing of the libraries was performed with 100 bp reads on an Illumina HiSeq2000. Regarding the original processing steps: SOAPnuke was used to process the raw data, throwing out any read that contained adapters or uncalled bases, had a mean Phred below 15, or lacked an exact constant-primer or identifier match. COPE v1.2.5 was used to merge high-quality paired reads, and clonotypes were defined as unique nucleotide sequences. MiTCR v1.1 was used to align the clonotypes against IMGT TRBV, TRBD and TRBJ reference segments. The analysis was restricted to V-J combinations with a frequency above 0.0001, which together covered just over 99% of the repertoires. A TCS score was defined as the ratio between F50 (clonal expansion) and ExV (chaos), using BLOSUM62-based TCRdist between CDR3 peptides within each V-J. Welch's t-statistics and random forest reduced approximately 520 V-J features to 13, which were used in a naive Bayes classifier (R e1071). TCRdb itself trimmed the public reads at Q25 with fastp, ran MiXCR and retained productive beta chains. Identical CDR3 protein sequences are pooled into one entry, listed with their most common genes and DNA. The V and J calls here are based on TCRdb, not the publication. The sample records approximately 400,000 distinct CDR3 sequences, approximately 17% of which are singletons. 40% to 45% of the sample is in the top ten clones.

Many counts were recorded for this clonotype. The antigen this receptor binds is unknown. No per-base quality is available; no much larger clone lies one base away. The germline V gene (reference sequence) sets CDR1 to DFQATT and CDR2 to SNEGSKA. V ends up 0 bases short and J 0 bases short, with an unmatched junction base count of 4. The CDR3, from cysteine to phenylalanine, totals 15 residues. Here the CDR3 DNA is all that survives: 45 bases in frame from base 1. The rearrangement joined TRBV20-1 to TRBJ2-5; 7 bases in the middle match TRBD1. The receptor comes from a man younger than 30 with Graves' ophthalmopathy. The sequencing sample was made of blood. The DNA sequence follows: TGCAGTGCTAGAGACACGACAGGGAACCAAGAGACCCAGTACTTC. It translates to CSARDTTGNQETQYF.